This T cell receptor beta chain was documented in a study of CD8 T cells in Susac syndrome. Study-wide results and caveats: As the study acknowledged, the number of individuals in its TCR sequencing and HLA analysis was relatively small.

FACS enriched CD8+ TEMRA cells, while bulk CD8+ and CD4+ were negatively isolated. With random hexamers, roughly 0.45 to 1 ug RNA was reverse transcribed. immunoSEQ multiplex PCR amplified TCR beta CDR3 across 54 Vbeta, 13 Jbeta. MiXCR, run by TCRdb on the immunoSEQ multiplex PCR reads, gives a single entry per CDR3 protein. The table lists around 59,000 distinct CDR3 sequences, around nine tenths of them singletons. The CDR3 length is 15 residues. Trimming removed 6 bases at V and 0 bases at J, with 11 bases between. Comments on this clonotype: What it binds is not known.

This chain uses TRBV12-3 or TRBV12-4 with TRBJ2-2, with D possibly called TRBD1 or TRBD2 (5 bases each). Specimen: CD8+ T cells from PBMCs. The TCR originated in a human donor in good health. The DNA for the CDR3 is TGTGCCAGCAGCCCGGGACGATCGAACACCGGGGAGCTGTTTTTT. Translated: CASSPGRSNTGELFF.